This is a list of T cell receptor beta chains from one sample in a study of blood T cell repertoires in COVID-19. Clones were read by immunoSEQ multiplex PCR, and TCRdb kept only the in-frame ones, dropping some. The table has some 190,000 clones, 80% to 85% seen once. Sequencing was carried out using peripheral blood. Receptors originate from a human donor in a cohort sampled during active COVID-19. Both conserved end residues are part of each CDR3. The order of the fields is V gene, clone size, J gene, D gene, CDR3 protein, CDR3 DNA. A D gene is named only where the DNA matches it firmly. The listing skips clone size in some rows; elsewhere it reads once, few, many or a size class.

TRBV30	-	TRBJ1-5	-	CAWSEETGDQPQHF	TGTGCCTGGAGCGAGGAGACAGGCGATCAGCCCCAGCATTTT
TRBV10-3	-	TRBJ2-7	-	CAIGNSYEQYF	TGTGCCATCGGCAACTCCTACGAGCAGTACTTC
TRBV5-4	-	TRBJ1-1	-	CASSGRGNTEAFF	TGTGCCAGCAGCGGTCGGGGTAACACTGAAGCTTTCTTT
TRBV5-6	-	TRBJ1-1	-	CASRPRGGALTEAFF	TGTGCCAGCAGACCCCGTGGAGGGGCGCTCACTGAAGCTTTCTTT
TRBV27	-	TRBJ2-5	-	CASSVRAVRETQYF	TGTGCCAGCAGTGTCAGGGCGGTTCGGGAGACCCAGTACTTC
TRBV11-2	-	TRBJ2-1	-	CASTPQRTYNEQFF	TGTGCCAGCACCCCCCAGCGGACCTACAATGAGCAGTTCTTC
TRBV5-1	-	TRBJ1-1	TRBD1	CASSWGTGGETEAFF	TGCGCCAGCAGCTGGGGGACAGGGGGCGAAACTGAAGCTTTCTTT
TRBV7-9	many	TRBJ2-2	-	CASSFLSGELFF	TGTGCCAGCAGCTTTCTCTCCGGGGAGCTGTTTTTT
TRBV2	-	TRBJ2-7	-	CASGWGLYEQYF	TGTGCCAGCGGTTGGGGCCTCTACGAGCAGTACTTC
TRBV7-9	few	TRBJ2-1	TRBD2	CASSSSGGTYNEQFF	TGTGCCAGCAGCTCTAGCGGGGGGACCTACAATGAGCAGTTCTTC
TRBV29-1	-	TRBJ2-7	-	CSVAGGDSYEQYF	TGCAGCGTAGCAGGCGGGGACTCCTACGAGCAGTACTTC
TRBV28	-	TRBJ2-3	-	CASSAPPGKPNARGNPTDTQYF	TGTGCCAGCAGTGCCCCGCCCGGGAAACCAAATGCCCGTGGTAACCCCACAGATACGCAGTATTTT
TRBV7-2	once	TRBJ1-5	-	CASSLSQGYQPQHF	TGTGCCAGCAGCTTAAGCCAGGGTTACCAGCCCCAGCATTTT
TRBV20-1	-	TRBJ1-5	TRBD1	CSASPGTGNQPQHF	TGCAGTGCCAGTCCCGGGACAGGTAATCAGCCCCAGCATTTT
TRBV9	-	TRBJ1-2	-	CASSPQVDYGYTF	TGTGCCAGCAGTCCACAGGTGGACTATGGCTACACCTTC
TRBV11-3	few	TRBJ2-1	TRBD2	CASSLTSGSIGEQFF	TGTGCCAGCAGCCTAACTAGCGGGAGTATTGGTGAGCAGTTCTTC
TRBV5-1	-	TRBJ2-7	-	CASRQVTGRTYEQYF	TGCGCCAGCAGGCAGGTAACGGGAAGAACCTACGAGCAGTACTTC
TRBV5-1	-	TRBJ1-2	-	CASSPRTEYGYTF	TGCGCCAGCAGCCCCCGGACAGAGTATGGCTACACCTTC
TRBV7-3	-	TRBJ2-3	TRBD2	CASSLRASGADTQYF	TGTGCCAGCAGCCTTAGAGCTAGCGGGGCAGATACGCAGTATTTT
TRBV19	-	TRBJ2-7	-	CASSMGRGPYEQYF	TGTGCCAGTAGTATGGGCAGGGGCCCCTACGAGCAGTACTTC
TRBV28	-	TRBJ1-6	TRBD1	CASRPWGTGSSPLHF	TGTGCCAGCAGGCCCTGGGGGACAGGCAGTTCACCCCTCCACTTT
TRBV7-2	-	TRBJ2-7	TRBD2	CASSLGGGAYEQYF	TGTGCCAGCAGCTTAGGGGGAGGGGCCTACGAGCAGTACTTC
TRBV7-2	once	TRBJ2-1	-	CASSSPGLTYNEQFF	TGTGCCAGCAGCTCTCCGGGACTCACCTACAATGAGCAGTTCTTC
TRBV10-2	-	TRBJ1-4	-	CASSDGLHGVSTNEKLFF	TGCGCCAGCAGCGACGGACTACATGGGGTTTCAACTAATGAAAAACTGTTTTTT
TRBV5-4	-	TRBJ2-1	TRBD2	CASSLDLGTSGVYNEQFF	TGTGCCAGCAGCTTGGATCTTGGGACTAGCGGGGTTTACAATGAGCAGTTCTTC
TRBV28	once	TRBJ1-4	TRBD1	CASSLFGQGAKNEKLFF	TGTGCCAGCAGTTTATTTGGGCAGGGGGCGAAGAATGAAAAACTGTTTTTT
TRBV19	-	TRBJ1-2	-	CASSIEGRGYTF	TGTGCCAGTAGTATTGAGGGTAGGGGCTACACCTTC
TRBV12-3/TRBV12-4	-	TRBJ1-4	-	CASAPGELGKLFF	TGTGCCAGCGCTCCAGGGGAGCTTGGAAAACTGTTTTTT
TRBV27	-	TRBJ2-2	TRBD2	CASSLSSGRTGELFF	TGTGCCAGCAGTTTGTCTAGCGGGAGGACCGGGGAGCTGTTTTTT
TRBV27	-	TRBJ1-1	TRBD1	CASSTAGTVNTEAFF	TGTGCCAGCAGTACGGCCGGGACAGTGAACACTGAAGCTTTCTTT
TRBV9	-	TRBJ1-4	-	CASSVGGGAGEKLFF	TGTGCCAGCAGCGTAGGGGGGGGCGCAGGTGAAAAACTGTTTTTT
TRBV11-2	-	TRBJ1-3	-	CASSLEISHSGNTIYF	TGTGCCAGCAGCTTGGAGATCTCCCACTCTGGAAACACCATATATTTT
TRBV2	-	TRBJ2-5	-	CASSDQRVQETQYF	TGTGCCAGCAGTGACCAGAGGGTCCAAGAGACCCAGTACTTC
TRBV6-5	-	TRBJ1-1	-	CATGLGTEAFF	TGTGCCACAGGGCTCGGCACTGAAGCTTTCTTT
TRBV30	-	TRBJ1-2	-	CAWGEDYGYTF	TGTGCCTGGGGGGAGGATTATGGCTACACCTTC
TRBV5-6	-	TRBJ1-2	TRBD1	CASNPTGLDNGYTF	TGTGCCAGCAACCCGACAGGGCTCGATAATGGCTACACCTTC
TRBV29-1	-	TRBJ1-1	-	CSGATPRIDRIEAFF	TGCAGCGGTGCTACCCCACGAATTGATCGAATTGAAGCTTTCTTT
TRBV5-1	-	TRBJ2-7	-	CASSLEGSSYEQYF	TGCGCCAGCAGCTTGGAAGGGAGCTCCTACGAGCAGTACTTC